Shown below are 27 T cell receptor beta chains from a single sample sequenced in a study of T-cell reconstitution after alpha-beta-depleted transplantation in children. Unique molecular identifiers were incorporated during preparation of the TCRbeta library. Via MiXCR, TCRdb re-called the PCR reads, giving one row per CDR3 protein. The sample includes roughly 49,000 distinct CDR3 sequences, around 9.2% of them seen just once. Here the sequenced sample was PBMCs, mostly from graft donor cells, taken 60 days after TCRalphabeta/CD19-depleted stem cell transplant. These receptors all stem from a male patient aged 2 to 9 who had a stem cell transplant for chronic granulomatous disease, so the T cells may come from the graft donor.

In this sample, this clonotype turned up many times. This chain uses TRBV29-1 with TRBJ2-1, with 14 bases matching TRBD2. With V trimmed by 3 bases and J by 7 bases, 2 bases remained unmatched. The V gene's germline CDR1 is SQVTM and CDR2 ANQGSEA. This CDR3 spans 14 amino acids. CDR3 nucleotide sequence: TGCAGCGTTGAGGGACTAGCGGGAGAGAATGAGCAGTTCTTC. Protein product: CSVEGLAGENEQFF.

The chain combines TRBV30 with TRBJ2-4, with TRBD1 matching 8 bases. The CDR3 is 15 amino acids. Germline CDR1 reads GTSNPN; CDR2 reads SVGIG (reference sequence). V was pared by 0 bases and J by 8 bases, with 9 bases of the junction left unmatched. CDR3 bases: TGTGCCTGGAGTGTAGGGGGACAGGAGGTGGACATTCAGTACTTC. This sequence encodes CAWSVGGQEVDIQYF.

V usage is TRBV7-9 and J usage is TRBJ1-1; the D gene is possibly TRBD1 (6 bases). Germline values: CDR1 SEHNR, CDR2 FQNEAQ (reference sequence). CDR3 length: 14 residues. V lost 2 bases, J lost 1 base, and 8 bases lay in between. DNA of the CDR3: TGTGCCAGCAGCTTATCACAGGGGAACACTGAAGCTTTCTTT. Protein sequence: CASSLSQGNTEAFF.

The rearrangement links TRBV15 to TRBJ1-5; no clear D. This CDR3 contains 17 residues. From germline, CDR1 is LNHNV and CDR2 YYDKDF (reference sequence). Trimming took off 1 base at V and 5 bases at J, with 18 bases between the two ends. The chain's CDR3 is CATSRGAQSRAYQPQHF. The CDR3 region has the DNA TGTGCCACCAGCAGAGGTGCACAGTCTAGGGCTTATCAGCCCCAGCATTTT.

At least ten counts were recorded for this clonotype. This chain connects TRBV12-3 or TRBV12-4 to TRBJ2-7, with TRBD1 as a possible D gene (6 bases). The V end lost 4 bases, the J end lost 3 bases, and 16 bases lay between the germline ends. The CDR3 extends over 15 amino acids. CDR3 in DNA: TGTGCCAGCAGTTCAACACAGGGCCAAGTCTACGAGCAGTACTTC. This gives the protein CASSSTQGQVYEQYF.

The rearrangement joins TRBV7-9 to TRBJ2-3; the match to TRBD1 covers 7 bases. Germline-derived CDR1 and CDR2 are SEHNR and FQNEAQ (reference sequence). CDR3 size: 14 residues. The V segment lost 6 bases and the J segment 1 base; nucleotides outside the gene matches: 4. The CDR3 sequence is CASRGTEGTDTQYF. CDR3 nucleotide sequence: TGTGCCAGCAGGGGGACAGAAGGCACAGATACGCAGTATTTT.

In this sample, this clonotype turned up many times. The V call is TRBV12-3 or TRBV12-4, the J call TRBJ2-7, with D tentatively TRBD1 or TRBD2 (7 bases each). The V end was cut by 5 bases, the J end by 3 bases, with 17 bases between. The CDR3 is 15 residues long. The CDR3 nucleotides read TGTGCCAGCAGTCCCGGGGGGACAGCCAACTACGAGCAGTACTTC. Translated: CASSPGGTANYEQYF.

This clonotype appeared a few times. The chain employs TRBV7-2 and TRBJ1-2; D perhaps matches TRBD1 (6 bases). Germline CDR1 and CDR2: SGHTA and FQGNSA. The CDR3 is 14 amino acids. Trimming took 2 bases from V and 3 from J, leaving 10 bases between them. CDR3 loop: CASSLRPGDYGYTF. The CDR3, as DNA: TGTGCCAGCAGCTTACGGCCAGGGGACTATGGCTACACCTTC.

The chain has TRBV20-1 and TRBJ2-5, with 9 bases lining up with TRBD2. The germline V gene has CDR1 DFQATT and CDR2 SNEGSKA (reference sequence). The CDR3 runs 13 residues. V was clipped by 3 bases and J by 4 bases; unmatched bases: 3. CDR3 nucleotides: TGCAGTGCTAGTCGGGGACTAGCAGAGACCCAGTACTTC. This sequence encodes CSASRGLAETQYF.

The V call is TRBV28, the J call TRBJ2-1, with 8 bases identical to TRBD2. Looked up from germline, CDR1 is MDHEN and CDR2 is SYDVKM. The ends lost 4 bases at V and 10 bases at J; junction bases unmatched: 6. This CDR3 spans 13 amino acids. CDR3 sequence: CASSWSGRREQFF. CDR3 coding DNA: TGTGCCAGCAGTTGGAGCGGGAGAAGGGAGCAGTTCTTC.

Only a few counts were recorded for this clonotype. The rearrangement joins TRBV25-1 to TRBJ1-3; no clear D. The CDR3 covers 12 residues. V lost 7 bases to trimming and J lost 2 bases, with 6 bases between them. CDR1 MGHDK and CDR2 SYGVNS come from the germline V gene. The CDR3, as DNA: TGTGCCAGCAAAACGACTGGAAACACCATATATTTT. It encodes CASKTTGNTIYF.

This clonotype was found many times. This sequence joins TRBV5-1 and TRBJ2-4; 8 nucleotides match TRBD2. This CDR3 has 16 residues. CDR1 is SGHRS and CDR2 is YFSETQ in the germline V gene. Trimming removed 3 bases from V and 5 bases from J; junction bases left unmatched: 10. For the CDR3, the DNA is TGCGCCAGCAGCTCCCTCGGGGGGGCCACACAAAACATTCAGTACTTC. It is translated as CASSSLGGATQNIQYF.

The chain is built from TRBV3-1 and TRBJ2-7; TRBD1 might be the D (8 bases). Between the trimmed V and J ends, which lost 4 bases and 3 bases, there was a span of 19 bases. The germline V gene has CDR1 LGHDT and CDR2 YNNKEL (reference sequence). This CDR3 is built from 16 residues. This CDR3 is CASSPSTGGGVYEQYF. In DNA, the CDR3 is TGTGCCAGCAGCCCGTCAACAGGGGGGGGTGTCTACGAGCAGTACTTC.

This clonotype was detected many times. The V and J genes are TRBV6-6 and TRBJ2-7, with unresolved D. CDR1 is MNHNY and CDR2 is SVGAGI in the germline V gene (reference sequence). The V and J ends lost 6 bases and 4 bases respectively, with 10 bases between them. This CDR3 contains 12 residues. CDR3 DNA: TGTGCCAGCAGCCGCGGCTATTACGAGCAGTACTTC. This codes for CASSRGYYEQYF.

This clonotype was observed many times. This chain links TRBV20-1 with TRBJ2-7; the D gene is possibly TRBD2 (6 bases). V lost 3 bases and J lost 2, with 20 bases in between. Germline V gene data show CDR1 as DFQATT and CDR2 as SNEGSKA (reference sequence). This CDR3 is 16 amino acids long. The CDR3 DNA follows: TGCAGTGCTAGCTCCCCTTCGCGGGGCACTACCTACGAGCAGTACTTC. Its protein product is CSASSPSRGTTYEQYF.

This clonotype was seen repeatedly, ten times or more. This chain connects TRBV20-1 to TRBJ2-3; no definite D call. Germline lookup yields CDR1 DFQATT and CDR2 SNEGSKA (reference sequence). CDR3 length equals 13 residues. V lost 3 bases to trimming and J lost 6 bases, with 13 bases between them. CDR3 sequence reads: CSASLPGRDTQYF. CDR3 bases: TGCAGTGCTAGTCTCCCGGGTCGGGATACGCAGTATTTT.

This clonotype has at least ten counts. The V gene is TRBV6-2 or TRBV6-3, the J gene TRBJ1-5, with a possible D match to TRBD1 (6 bases). CDR3 length: 15 amino acids. V was shortened by 6 bases and J by 6 bases, with 18 bases between the two germline ends. Germline V lookup: CDR1 MNHEY, CDR2 SVGEGT. CDR3 nucleotide sequence: TGTGCCAGCAGCTCCGCGATCAGGGGAGCTCAGCCCCAGCATTTT. Translation gives CASSSAIRGAQPQHF.

This clonotype was seen many times. In DNA form, the CDR3 reads TGCAGTGCTAGACCTAGCGGGAGGAGTTTGAGAGAGACCCAGTACTTC. Translation gives CSARPSGRSLRETQYF. This chain connects TRBV20-1 to TRBJ2-5, with 11 bases identical to TRBD2. The CDR3 has 16 residues. Germline V gene sequence: CDR1 DFQATT, CDR2 SNEGSKA (reference sequence). The V segment lost 2 bases and the J segment 4 bases; nucleotides outside the gene matches: 9.

This clonotype was observed many times. The junction shows a germline mismatch at one end, possibly a read error. The rearrangement links TRBV5-5 to TRBJ2-7; no firm D call. CDR3 length: 14 residues. Germline assignment: CDR1 SGHKS and CDR2 YYEKEE (reference sequence). DNA for the CDR3: TGTGCCAGCAGCTTGGCTGCTCCCTCCCACGAGCAGTACTTC. It translates to CASSLAAPSHEQYF.

V is TRBV14 and J is TRBJ1-1; TRBD1 aligns across 7 bases. Trimming took 1 base from V and 5 from J; bases not matched to a gene: 4. The CDR3 is made up of 14 amino acids. Germline CDR1 is SGHDN and CDR2 is FVKESK. This chain's CDR3 is CASSQVRGGTEAFF. The CDR3 bases are TGTGCCAGCAGCCAAGTCAGGGGGGGGACTGAAGCTTTCTTT.

This chain joins TRBV28 and TRBJ2-3; 7 nucleotides line up with TRBD2. This CDR3 spans 15 amino acids. In germline, CDR1 is MDHEN, CDR2 SYDVKM. The V segment lost 5 bases and the J segment 3 bases; nucleotides outside the gene matches: 8. The CDR3 DNA follows: TGTGCCAGCAGTAGTCCGGGGGGAGCGACAGATACGCAGTATTTT. Translated, it gives CASSSPGGATDTQYF.

At least ten counts were recorded for this clonotype. The J gene is TRBJ2-1, the V gene TRBV24-1, with TRBD2 matching 12 bases. CDR1 and CDR2 from the germline V gene are KGHDR and SFDVKD. J gave up 6 bases and V 4 bases, and 6 bases lay outside the gene matches. The CDR3 runs 16 residues. In nucleotides, the CDR3 is TGTGCCACCAGTGACCCGACTAGCGGGAGAACCAATGAGCAGTTCTTC. Amino acid sequence: CATSDPTSGRTNEQFF.

This clonotype was detected many times. The chain has TRBV28 and TRBJ2-5, with D perhaps TRBD2 (5 bases). Germline loops: CDR1 MDHEN, CDR2 SYDVKM. Trimming stripped 6 bases from V and 2 bases from J, with 22 bases between. CDR3 length: 17 residues. The CDR3 reads CASSQIAGGFGQETQYF. The CDR3 nucleotides read TGTGCCAGCAGCCAAATCGCAGGCGGGTTTGGGCAAGAGACCCAGTACTTC.

This clonotype was detected many times. The V and J genes are TRBV13 and TRBJ1-5; 7 nucleotides line up with TRBD1. CDR1 and CDR2 from the germline V gene are PRHDT and FYEKMQ (reference sequence). V trimming: 2 bases; J trimming: 1 base; junction bases outside the gene matches: 2. CDR3 length: 15 residues. CDR3 amino acids: CASSLQGESNQPQHF. The CDR3 coding sequence is TGTGCCAGCAGCTTACAGGGGGAAAGCAATCAGCCCCAGCATTTT.

In its sample, this clonotype was seen many times. This rearrangement joins TRBV6-5 to TRBJ2-6; D unresolved. With 0 bases removed from V and 0 bases from J, the gap between germline ends came to 9 bases. The germline CDR1 and CDR2 sequences are MNHEY and SVGAGI. The CDR3 extends over 17 amino acids. The CDR3 protein is CASSYSRKASGANVLTF. The DNA for the CDR3 is TGTGCCAGCAGTTACTCACGGAAAGCCTCTGGGGCCAACGTCCTGACTTTC.

Many counts were recorded for this clonotype. V and J are TRBV20-1 and TRBJ2-7, with 11 bases matching TRBD1. The CDR3 is made up of 14 amino acids. Germline loops: CDR1 DFQATT, CDR2 SNEGSKA (reference sequence). The V segment lost 5 bases and the J segment 5 bases; nucleotides outside the gene matches: 8. This chain's CDR3 is CSAGQGANLHEQYF. The DNA of the CDR3 is TGCAGTGCTGGACAGGGGGCCAATCTCCACGAGCAGTACTTC.

The gene calls are TRBV5-1 and TRBJ2-3, with a possible D match to TRBD1 (5 bases). This CDR3 has 14 amino acids. Per germline, CDR1 SGHRS and CDR2 YFSETQ. Trimming pared 2 bases from V and 2 bases from J, leaving 9 bases between. The DNA for the CDR3 is TGCGCCAGCAGCTTCCAGGGAAACACAGATACGCAGTATTTT. It translates to CASSFQGNTDTQYF.